The source of this T cell receptor (beta chain) is a study of T cells in Graves' hyperthyroidism and ophthalmopathy. This clonotype was found a few times. The definition of stable Graves' hyperthyroidism was no ophthalmopathy progression within 18 months. Diagnostic assessment was based on clinical symptoms, serum thyroxine and TRAb, thyroid ultrasound and orbital computed tomography. Amplification of TCR beta CDR3 regions was performed using RNA transcripts as template. Primed by the HTBI set, a first-round RT-PCR was run on the TCR CDR3. In TCRdb, the multiplex PCR reads were re-called with MiXCR into one record per CDR3 protein. This sample has hundreds of thousands of distinct CDR3 sequences, with over 15% found just once. This CDR3 is 13 amino acids long. Trimming pared 10 bases from V and 0 bases from J, leaving 12 bases between. Germline values: CDR1 MDHEN, CDR2 SYDVKM.

The origin of this receptor is a woman aged 18-29 years with Graves' hyperthyroidism. The gene calls are TRBV28 and TRBJ2-5; D gene ambiguous. The specimen was blood. In nucleotides, the CDR3 is TGTGCCACCATGACTCCGTACCAAGAGACCCAGTACTTC. This codes for CATMTPYQETQYF.